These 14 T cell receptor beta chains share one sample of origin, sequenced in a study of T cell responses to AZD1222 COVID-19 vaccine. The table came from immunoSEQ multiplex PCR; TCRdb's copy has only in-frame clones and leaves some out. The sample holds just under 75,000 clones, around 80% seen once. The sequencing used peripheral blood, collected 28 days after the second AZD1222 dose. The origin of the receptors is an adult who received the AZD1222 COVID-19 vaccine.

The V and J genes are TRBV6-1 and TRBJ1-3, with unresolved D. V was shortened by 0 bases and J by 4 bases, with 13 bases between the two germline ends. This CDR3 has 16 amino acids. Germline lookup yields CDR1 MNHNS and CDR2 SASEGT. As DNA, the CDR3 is TGTGCCAGCAGTGAAGCGCTACACCGCGGGGGAAACACCATATATTTT. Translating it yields CASSEALHRGGNTIYF.

The CDR3 sequence: CASSPGLANTGELFF. The CDR3 DNA sequence: TGTGCCAGCAGCCCGGGACTAGCTAACACCGGGGAGCTGTTTTTT. V usage is TRBV7-3 and J usage is TRBJ2-2; 9 nucleotides match TRBD2. The germline gives CDR1 SGHTA, CDR2 FQGTGA. The V segment lost 5 bases and the J segment 2 bases; nucleotides outside the gene matches: 3. CDR3 size: 15 residues.

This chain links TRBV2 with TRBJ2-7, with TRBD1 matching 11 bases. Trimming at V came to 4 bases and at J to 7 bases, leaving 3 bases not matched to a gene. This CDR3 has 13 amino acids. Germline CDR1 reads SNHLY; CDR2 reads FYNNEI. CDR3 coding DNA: TGTGCCAGCAGTGTGTGGGACAGGGGGGAGCAGTACTTC. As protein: CASSVWDRGEQYF.

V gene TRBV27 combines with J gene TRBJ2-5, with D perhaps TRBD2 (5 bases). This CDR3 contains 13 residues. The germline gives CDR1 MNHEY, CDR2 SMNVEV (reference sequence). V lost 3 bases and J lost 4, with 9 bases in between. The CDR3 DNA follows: TGTGCCAGCAGTTTCAGGCTAGCAGAGACCCAGTACTTC. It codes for CASSFRLAETQYF.

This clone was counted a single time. DNA for the CDR3: TGTGCTAGTGGTTTGAACGGCGAGCAGTTCTTC. It codes for CASGLNGEQFF. The rearrangement links TRBV12-5 to TRBJ2-1; the D is unclear. CDR3 length equals 11 residues. The V gene lost 2 bases and the J gene lost 10 bases, with 6 bases spanning the gap. The germline V gene encodes CDR1 LGHNT and CDR2 FRNRAP.

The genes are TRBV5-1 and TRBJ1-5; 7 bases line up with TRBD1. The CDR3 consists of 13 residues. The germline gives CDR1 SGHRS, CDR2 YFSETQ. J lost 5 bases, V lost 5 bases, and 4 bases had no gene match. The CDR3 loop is CASSYRGDQPQHF. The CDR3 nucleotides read TGCGCCAGCAGTTACAGGGGTGATCAGCCCCAGCATTTT. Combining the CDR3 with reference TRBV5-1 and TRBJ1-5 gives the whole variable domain KAGVTQTPRYLIKTRGQQVTLSCSPISGHRSVSWYQQTPGQGLQFLFEYFSETQRNKGNFPGRFSGRQFSNSRSEMNVSTLELGDSALYLCASSYRGDQPQHFGDGTRLSIL.

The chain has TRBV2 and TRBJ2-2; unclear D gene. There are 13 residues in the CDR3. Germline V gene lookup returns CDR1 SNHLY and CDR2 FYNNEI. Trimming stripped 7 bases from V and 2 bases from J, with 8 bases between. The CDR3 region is CASKRVNTGELFF. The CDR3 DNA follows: TGTGCCAGCAAAAGGGTTAACACCGGGGAGCTGTTTTTT. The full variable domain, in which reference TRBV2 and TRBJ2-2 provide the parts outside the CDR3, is EPEVTQTPSHQVTQMGQEVILRCVPISNHLYFYWYRQILGQKVEFLVSFYNNEISEKSEIFDDQFSVERPDGSNFTLKIRSTKLEDSAMYFCASKRVNTGELFFGEGSRLTVL.

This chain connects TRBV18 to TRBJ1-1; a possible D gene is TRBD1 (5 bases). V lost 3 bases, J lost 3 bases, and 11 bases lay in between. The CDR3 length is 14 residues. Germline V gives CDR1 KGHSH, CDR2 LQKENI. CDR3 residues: CASSPQGVDTEAFF. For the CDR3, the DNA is TGTGCCAGCTCACCTCAGGGCGTGGACACTGAAGCTTTCTTT. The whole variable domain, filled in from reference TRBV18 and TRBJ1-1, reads NAGVMQNPRHLVRRRGQEARLRCSPMKGHSHVYWYRQLPEEGLKFMVYLQKENIIDESGMPKERFSAEFPKEGPSILRIQQVVRGDSAAYFCASSPQGVDTEAFFGQGTRLTVV.

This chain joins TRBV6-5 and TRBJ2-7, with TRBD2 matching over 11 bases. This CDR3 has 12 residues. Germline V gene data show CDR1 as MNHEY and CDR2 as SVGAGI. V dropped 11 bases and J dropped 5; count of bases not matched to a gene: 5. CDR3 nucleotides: TGTGCCGGAAAGGGACTAGCGGACGAGCAGTACTTC. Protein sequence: CAGKGLADEQYF.

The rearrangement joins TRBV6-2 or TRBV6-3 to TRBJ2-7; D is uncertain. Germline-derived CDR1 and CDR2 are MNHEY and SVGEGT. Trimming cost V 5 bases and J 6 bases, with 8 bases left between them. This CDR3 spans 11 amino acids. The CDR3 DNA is TGTGCCAGCAGTGCGTTCACCGAGCAGTACTTC. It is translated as CASSAFTEQYF.

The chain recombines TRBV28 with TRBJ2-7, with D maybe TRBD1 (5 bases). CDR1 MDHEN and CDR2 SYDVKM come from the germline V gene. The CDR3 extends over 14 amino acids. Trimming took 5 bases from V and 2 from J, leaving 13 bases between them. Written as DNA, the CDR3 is TGTGCCAGCAGTCCCGGACAAGGGGCCTACGAGCAGTACTTC. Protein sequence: CASSPGQGAYEQYF.

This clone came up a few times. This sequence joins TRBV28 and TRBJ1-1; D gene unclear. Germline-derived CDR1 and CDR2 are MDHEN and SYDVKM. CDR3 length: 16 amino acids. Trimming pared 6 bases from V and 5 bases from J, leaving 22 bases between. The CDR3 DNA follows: TGTGCCAGCAGCCCGTATTATCCCGGGGTTAGGACTGAAGCTTTCTTT. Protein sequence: CASSPYYPGVRTEAFF.

CDR3 nucleotides: TGTGCCAGCAGCTTAAACAGCCCTAGCACAGATACGCAGTATTTT. Translation gives CASSLNSPSTDTQYF. The chain has TRBV7-2 and TRBJ2-3; D is ambiguous. V shed 2 bases and J shed 0 bases, with 9 bases lying between them. This CDR3 spans 15 amino acids. The germline CDR1 and CDR2 sequences are SGHTA and FQGNSA.

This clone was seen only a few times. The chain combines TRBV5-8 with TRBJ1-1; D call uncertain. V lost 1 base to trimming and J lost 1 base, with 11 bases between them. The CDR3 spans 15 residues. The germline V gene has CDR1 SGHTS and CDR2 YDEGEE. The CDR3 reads CASSLQILSNTEAFF. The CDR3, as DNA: TGTGCCAGCAGCTTGCAAATACTCTCGAACACTGAAGCTTTCTTT.